This T cell receptor beta chain derives from a study of blood T cell repertoires in COVID-19. Overall study: Material from acute and convalescent COVID-19 was sourced from the United States, Italy and Spain. From T cells, B-cell-depleted T cells, or PBMCs came the material, which was cDNA or gDNA.

The CDR3 totals 13 residues. The J segment lost 2 bases and the V segment lost 6 bases, leaving 4 bases of the junction unmatched. Germline V gene sequence: CDR1 KGHSH, CDR2 LQKENI. Some clones are missing from TCRdb's copy, which holds only in-frame ones; the method was immunoSEQ multiplex PCR. The data show 130,000 to 150,000 clones, 75% to 90% seen once. The sample comprised peripheral blood. The chain employs TRBV18 and TRBJ2-7; 7 nucleotides agree with TRBD1. The source is a man younger than 30 with COVID-19, enrolled during active disease. CDR3 region: CASSLGTAYEQYF. CDR3 sequence (DNA): TGTGCCAGCTCTCTAGGGACAGCCTACGAGCAGTACTTC.